Sequencing of this T cell receptor (beta chain) was carried out in a study of blood T cell repertoires in COVID-19. The wider study: T cells, B-cell-depleted T cells, or PBMCs provided the cDNA or gDNA that served as material.

Germline V CDR1 and CDR2: SGHTA, FQGNSA. The CDR3 totals 19 residues. Trimming cost V 1 base and J 0 bases; bases outside gene matches: 6. Repertoires were generated with immunoSEQ multiplex PCR, while TCRdb's copy carries only in-frame clones and drops some. The profile shows fewer than 400,000 clones, around four fifths of them singletons. The sequence derives from a man aged 30 to 39 with active or convalescent COVID-19. The V call is TRBV7-2, the J call TRBJ2-3; TRBD2 matches 14 bases. Sequencing was performed on peripheral blood. The CDR3 is CASSLVGTSGGGSTDTQYF. CDR3 bases: TGTGCCAGCAGCTTAGTCGGGACTAGCGGGGGAGGTAGCACAGATACGCAGTATTTT.